These 7 T cell receptor beta chains were all obtained from the same sample, sequenced in a study of regulatory T cells in long-lasting Graves disease. Building the TCR beta libraries relied on iRepertoire HTBI primers, and CDR3 regions underwent Arm-PCR. TCRdb fed the multiplex PCR reads into MiXCR, producing one record per CDR3 protein. Of about 420,000 distinct CDR3 sequences in the sample, around 17% were seen once. Indicated time point: newly diagnosed GD, antithyroid drugs for less than 3 months. PBMC RNA was the source of the TCR library. The same sample was also studied in work on T cells in Graves' hyperthyroidism and ophthalmopathy.

This specimen consisted of peripheral blood mononuclear cells (PBMCs), obtained at new diagnosis, from a patient treated with antithyroid drugs. Receptor source: a woman aged 18-29 years with Graves disease.

This clonotype was found a few times. V is TRBV11-1 and J is TRBJ2-1, with TRBD2 matching 11 bases. Germline lookup yields CDR1 SGHAT and CDR2 FQDESV (reference sequence). V lost 3 bases to trimming and J lost 5 bases; unmatched junction nucleotides: 18. The CDR3 runs 20 residues. CDR3 bases: TGTGCCAGCAGCTTGAGGTTCGGGACGATGACTAGCGGGATCAACAATGAGCAGTTCTTC. Its protein is CASSLRFGTMTSGINNEQFF.

The chain couples TRBV19 to TRBJ1-1; D ambiguous. From germline, CDR1 is LNHDA and CDR2 SQIVND (reference sequence). The V end was cut by 3 bases, the J end by 1 base, with 3 bases between. CDR3 size: 12 residues. CDR3 coding DNA: TGTGCCAGTAGTATTTCGAACACTGAAGCTTTCTTT. Protein sequence: CASSISNTEAFF.

The sample holds many counts of this clonotype. The chain carries TRBV28 and TRBJ1-2, with D possibly matching TRBD1 (5 bases). The CDR3 has 17 residues. The germline CDR1 and CDR2 sequences are MDHEN and SYDVKM. The V and J ends lost 1 base and 8 bases respectively, with 23 bases between them. The CDR3 loop reads CASSLYISPGPLGGYTF. CDR3 bases: TGTGCCAGCAGTTTATATATATCCCCGGGACCTCTCGGAGGCTACACCTTC.

The chain uses TRBV18 and TRBJ2-7, with 7 positions matching TRBD1. Unmatched junction bases numbered 5, after V lost 3 bases and J lost 0 bases. The CDR3 totals 15 residues. Germline assignment: CDR1 KGHSH and CDR2 LQKENI. The CDR3 reads CASSPDRPPSYEQYF. In nucleotides, the CDR3 is TGTGCCAGCTCACCGGACAGGCCGCCCTCCTACGAGCAGTACTTC.

In this sample, this clonotype turned up a few times. V is TRBV10-1 and J is TRBJ2-3; 8 positions match TRBD2. The CDR3 has 15 residues. The germline gives CDR1 WNHNN, CDR2 SYGVQD (reference sequence). J lost 6 bases, V lost 1 base, and 6 bases had no gene match. CDR3 protein: CASSEYGSGKDTQYF. The CDR3 coding sequence is TGCGCCAGCAGTGAGTATGGTAGCGGGAAGGATACGCAGTATTTT.

Comment on this clonotype: A much larger clone differs from this one at a single base, so this may be a read error. The chain employs TRBV12-3 or TRBV12-4 and TRBJ2-3; no firm D call. The CDR3 has 10 residues. The CDR3 coding sequence is TGTGCCAGCAGATCAGATACGCGGTATTTT. Translating gives CASRSDTRYF.

This clonotype was counted only a few times. The chain has TRBV4-2 and TRBJ2-1, with TRBD2 identical over 7 bases. V was clipped by 3 bases and J by 3 bases; unmatched bases: 2. The CDR3 runs to 14 residues. Germline CDR1 LGHNA, CDR2 YNFKEQ. Here the CDR3 DNA reads TGTGCCAGCAGCCACACTAGCGACTACAATGAGCAGTTCTTC. Translation gives CASSHTSDYNEQFF.